The 27 T cell receptor beta chains below come from one sample, sequenced in a study of CD8+CD57+ T cells in acquired aplastic anemia. The TCR beta profiling, which covered VDJ combination and CDR3 sequence, was carried out using genomic DNA as the template. TCRdb re-analysed the reads in MiXCR, keeping a single row per CDR3 protein. This table holds about 160,000 distinct CDR3 sequences, less than 50% found once. Patients who underwent sequencing had shown CD8+CD57+ cell expansion by flow cytometry. The sequencing sample was made of sorted CD4+, CD8+, or CD8+CD57+ T cells (not recorded which) from PBMCs. The receptors shown here come from a human donor with aplastic anemia.

This clonotype has ten or more counts. The rearrangement links TRBV3-1 to TRBJ2-3, with 11 bases lining up with TRBD2. This CDR3 region has 18 residues. Germline CDR1 LGHDT, CDR2 YNNKEL (reference sequence). Germline trimming cut 4 bases from V and 3 bases from J; bases unmatched to any gene: 12. The CDR3 reads CASSLGVASGRLTDTQYF. In nucleotides, the CDR3 is TGTGCCAGCAGCCTCGGTGTGGCTAGCGGGAGGTTGACAGATACGCAGTATTTT.

This clonotype was seen repeatedly, ten times or more. For the CDR3, the DNA is TGTGCCAGCAGCTTGATACAGGGGCCCCAAGAGACCCAGTACTTC. Translation gives CASSLIQGPQETQYF. The gene calls are TRBV7-2 and TRBJ2-5; 7 positions match TRBD1. This CDR3 contains 15 residues. Germline V gene data show CDR1 as SGHTA and CDR2 as FQGNSA. Trimming at V came to 3 bases and at J to 1 base, leaving 5 bases not matched to a gene. The full variable domain, rest sourced from reference TRBV7-2 and TRBJ2-5, is GAGVSQSPSNKVTEKGKDVELRCDPISGHTALYWYRQSLGQGLEFLIYFQGNSAPDKSGLPSDRFSAERTGGSVSTLTIQRTQQEDSAVYLCASSLIQGPQETQYFGPGTRLLVL.

This clonotype was counted many times. The chain is built from TRBV7-2 and TRBJ1-1, with TRBD1 matching 10 bases. This CDR3 has 15 residues. CDR1 is SGHTA and CDR2 is FQGNSA in the germline V gene. The junction had 9 bases not matched to a gene; V was cut back by 4 bases and J by 7 bases. Here the CDR3 DNA reads TGTGCCAGCAGCTACCGGACAGGGGGGGGAAGTGAAGCTTTCTTT. It codes for CASSYRTGGGSEAFF. Looking up the rest from reference TRBV7-2 and TRBJ1-1 gives the full variable domain: GAGVSQSPSNKVTEKGKDVELRCDPISGHTALYWYRQSLGQGLEFLIYFQGNSAPDKSGLPSDRFSAERTGGSVSTLTIQRTQQEDSAVYLCASSYRTGGGSEAFFGQGTRLTVV.

This clonotype came up many times. The chain recombines TRBV6-1 with TRBJ2-3, with 12 bases lining up with TRBD2. Losses at the gene ends were 5 bases for V and 6 bases for J; bases not matched to a gene: 3. Germline loops: CDR1 MNHNS, CDR2 SASEGT. The CDR3 has 14 amino acids. The CDR3 sequence: CASSLAGGLDTQYF. CDR3 coding DNA: TGTGCCAGCAGTCTAGCGGGGGGGTTGGATACGCAGTATTTT.

The chain has TRBV27 and TRBJ1-3, with D tentatively TRBD1 (6 bases). Germline-derived CDR1 and CDR2 are MNHEY and SMNVEV (reference sequence). This CDR3 is 16 amino acids long. Between the trimmed V and J ends, which lost 0 bases and 3 bases, there was a span of 12 bases. This CDR3 is CASSLSGTGIGNTIYF. As DNA, the CDR3 is TGTGCCAGCAGTTTATCAGGAACAGGGATTGGAAACACCATATATTTT.

Regarding this clonotype: The junction and the germline gene differ at one end; a read error may be behind it. The chain carries TRBV2 and TRBJ1-5; D is perhaps TRBD1 (5 bases). This CDR3 spans 12 amino acids. CDR1 and CDR2 from the germline V gene are SNHLY and FYNNEI. CDR3 sequence: CASSEGVRPQHF. The CDR3 DNA reads TGTGCCAGCAGTGAGGGGGTAAGGCCCCAGCACTTT.

This clonotype was picked up many times. V and J are TRBV7-3 and TRBJ2-2; D unresolved. Looked up from germline, CDR1 is SGHTA and CDR2 is FQGTGA. The CDR3 has 13 residues. Trimming pared 2 bases from V and 5 bases from J, leaving 6 bases between. CDR3 DNA: TGTGCCAGCAGCTTATCCGAGACCGGGGAGCTGTTTTTT. Encoded protein: CASSLSETGELFF. Drawing the rest from reference TRBV7-3 and TRBJ2-2, the complete variable domain is GAGVSQTPSNKVTEKGKYVELRCDPISGHTALYWYRQSLGQGPEFLIYFQGTGAADDSGLPNDRFFAVRPEGSVSTLKIQRTERGDSAVYLCASSLSETGELFFGEGSRLTVL.

This clonotype has just a few counts. This chain connects TRBV10-3 to TRBJ1-1, with D hard to call. V lost 10 bases and J lost 0, with 12 bases in between. This CDR3 has 13 residues. Per germline, CDR1 ENHRY and CDR2 SYGVKD. The CDR3 protein is CATRDGVNTEAFF. The CDR3, as DNA: TGTGCCACCCGCGACGGAGTGAACACTGAAGCTTTCTTT.

A word on this clonotype: It is likely a read error, because the conserved phenylalanine at the end of the CDR3 is missing. CDR3 nucleotides: TGTGCCAGTAGTGACAGGGGGCCTGGGGCCAACGTCCTGACTCAC. Protein product: CASSDRGPGANVLTH. The chain is built from TRBV19 and TRBJ2-6, with 10 bases matching TRBD1. This CDR3 is 15 amino acids long. The germline V gene encodes CDR1 LNHDA and CDR2 SQIVND (reference sequence). Trimming at V came to 5 bases and at J to 2 bases, leaving 0 bases not matched to a gene.

In this sample, this clonotype is medium-sized (0.01 to 0.1%). The chain combines TRBV7-3 with TRBJ1-2, with TRBD1 identical over 9 bases. The CDR3 sequence is 15 residues long. Germline V lookup: CDR1 SGHTA, CDR2 FQGTGA. V trimming: 4 bases; J trimming: 0 bases; junction bases outside the gene matches: 3. CDR3 coding DNA: TGTGCCAGCAGCTCGGGGACAGGGACTAACTATGGCTACACCTTC. It yields the protein CASSSGTGTNYGYTF.

This clonotype appeared many times. V gene TRBV6-1 combines with J gene TRBJ1-2, with D perhaps matching TRBD1 (6 bases). Deletions cut 5 bases from V and 4 bases from J, with 14 bases between. Germline CDR1 MNHNS, CDR2 SASEGT. The CDR3 spans 14 residues. CDR3 residues: CASSLQTGGYGYTF. The CDR3 coding sequence is TGTGCCAGCAGTCTCCAGACAGGCGGCTATGGCTACACCTTC.

To note about this clonotype: A much larger clone differs from this one at a single base, so this may be a read error. V usage is TRBV11-1 and J usage is TRBJ2-1, with 9 bases matching TRBD1. Germline V gene data show CDR1 as SGHAT and CDR2 as FQDESV (reference sequence). The CDR3 contains 15 residues. This chain's CDR3 is CASSSGQGGHNGQFF. The CDR3 DNA reads TGTGCCAGCAGCTCGGGACAGGGAGGCCACAATGGGCAGTTCTTC.

There are many counts of this clonotype. The genes are TRBV6-2 or TRBV6-3 and TRBJ2-5; 10 nucleotides line up with TRBD1. The CDR3 contains 15 residues. Germline V gene lookup returns CDR1 MNHEY and CDR2 SVGEGT. V was pared by 5 bases and J by 5 bases, with 8 bases of the junction left unmatched. For the CDR3, the DNA is TGTGCCAGCAGTCGACCGACAGGGGGCGGGGAGACCCAGTACTTC. Amino acids: CASSRPTGGGETQYF.

This clonotype was found many times. V usage is TRBV27 and J usage is TRBJ2-7; D uncertain. Trimming shortened V by 7 bases and J by 4 bases, and 23 bases separated the two germline ends. CDR3 length: 16 residues. Germline CDR1 is MNHEY and CDR2 is SMNVEV (reference sequence). The chain's CDR3 is CASILRGEYPRYEQYF. The CDR3, as DNA: TGTGCCAGCATTCTTCGTGGGGAATACCCTCGGTACGAGCAGTACTTC.

V is TRBV10-3 and J is TRBJ2-5; maybe TRBD1 (5 bases). CDR3 length: 15 amino acids. Trimming shortened V by 0 bases and J by 2 bases, and 10 bases separated the two germline ends. CDR1 is ENHRY, CDR2 SYGVKD, per germline. The CDR3 coding sequence is TGTGCCATCAGTGAGTCCTTAGGGGATCAAGAGACCCAGTACTTC. As protein: CAISESLGDQETQYF.

There are many counts of this clonotype. The chain links TRBV5-4 to TRBJ2-1; 10 positions agree with TRBD2. V shed 3 bases and J 8 bases; nucleotides not matched to a gene: 11. Germline CDR1 reads SGHNT; CDR2 reads YYREEE (reference sequence). The CDR3 covers 16 residues. CDR3 sequence: CASSYAAGGPLDEQFF. In nucleotides, the CDR3 is TGTGCCAGCAGCTACGCAGCGGGAGGGCCCCTCGATGAGCAGTTCTTC.

The rearrangement links TRBV20-1 to TRBJ1-6; D gene uncertain. The V and J ends lost 6 bases and 7 bases respectively, with 10 bases between them. This CDR3 contains 12 residues. Germline CDR1 and CDR2: DFQATT and SNEGSKA (reference sequence). CDR3 loop: CSALGGNSPLHF. The CDR3 region has the DNA TGCAGTGCGTTAGGCGGCAATTCACCCCTCCACTTT.

The V call is TRBV11-1, the J call TRBJ2-6, with TRBD1 as a possible D gene (6 bases). The CDR3 is 18 residues long. Germline V gene data show CDR1 as SGHAT and CDR2 as FQDESV (reference sequence). Between the trimmed V and J ends, which lost 5 bases and 2 bases, there was a span of 19 bases. The CDR3, as DNA: TGTGCCAGCAGCCACAGTAGGGGGATTGGCACTGGGGCCAACGTCCTGACTTTC. Protein product: CASSHSRGIGTGANVLTF. Based on the CDR3 plus reference TRBV11-1 and TRBJ2-6, the full variable domain is EAEVAQSPRYKITEKSQAVAFWCDPISGHATLYWYRQILGQGPELLVQFQDESVVDDSQLPKDRFSAERLKGVDSTLKIQPAELGDSAMYLCASSHSRGIGTGANVLTFGAGSRLTVL.

The genes are TRBV5-1 and TRBJ2-3, with TRBD2 matching over 15 bases. Unmatched junction bases numbered 5, after V lost 3 bases and J lost 0 bases. The CDR3 runs to 18 residues. Germline V gene lookup returns CDR1 SGHRS and CDR2 YFSETQ. CDR3 in amino acids: CASSSGLAGGRSTDTQYF. Here the CDR3 DNA reads TGCGCCAGCAGCTCGGGACTAGCGGGAGGCCGAAGCACAGATACGCAGTATTTT.

The rearrangement uses TRBV2 and TRBJ2-1; 10 bases agree with TRBD1. V dropped 3 bases and J dropped 9; count of bases not matched to a gene: 2. The CDR3 loop spans 13 amino acids. CDR1 and CDR2 from the germline V gene are SNHLY and FYNNEI. CDR3 nucleotide sequence: TGTGCCAGCAGTGATAGGACAGGGGGTGAGCAGTTCTTC. This translates into CASSDRTGGEQFF.

This clonotype was recorded a few times. Here the CDR3 DNA reads TGTGCCAGCAGCCCTAGTCCTGGAAACACCATATATTTT. This translates into CASSPSPGNTIYF. The chain is built from TRBV9 and TRBJ1-3; D call uncertain. V lost 4 bases and J lost 2, with 7 bases in between. The CDR3 length is 13 residues. CDR1 is SGDLS and CDR2 is YYNGEE in the germline V gene.

At least ten counts were recorded for this clonotype. The chain links TRBV2 to TRBJ1-5; 8 nucleotides agree with TRBD1. CDR3 size: 14 residues. J gave up 7 bases and V 6 bases, and 8 bases lay outside the gene matches. Per the germline V gene, CDR1 is SNHLY and CDR2 is FYNNEI. The CDR3 sequence is CASRIGQGRQPQHF. The DNA for the CDR3 is TGTGCCAGCAGAATTGGACAGGGCCGCCAGCCCCAGCATTTT.

Remarks on this clonotype: A much larger clone lies one base from this, so it may be a read error. V usage is TRBV5-1 and J usage is TRBJ1-2; possibly TRBD1 for D (6 bases). The CDR3 has 15 amino acids. V lost 7 bases and J 4 bases, leaving 20 bases between the germline ends. In germline, CDR1 is SGHRS, CDR2 YFSETQ. For the CDR3, the DNA is TGCGCCAGCCCCCGGGCGGACAGTTCCCTCTATGGCTACACCTTC. This codes for CASPRADSSLYGYTF.

In its sample, this clonotype was seen many times. The chain recombines TRBV4-1 with TRBJ2-3; D remains ambiguous. V lost 1 base, J lost 0 bases, and 8 bases lay in between. CDR1 and CDR2 from the germline V gene are MGHRA and YSYEKL. This CDR3 is 15 amino acids long. The CDR3 is CASSQGLVSTDTQYF. CDR3 DNA: TGCGCCAGCAGCCAAGGTCTAGTAAGCACAGATACGCAGTATTTT.

There are many counts of this clonotype. The CDR3: CASSQVSGNTGELFF. DNA for the CDR3: TGTGCCAGCAGCCAAGTGTCGGGGAACACCGGGGAGCTGTTTTTT. The rearrangement uses TRBV4-2 and TRBJ2-2; D is ambiguous. Germline V gene sequence: CDR1 LGHNA, CDR2 YNFKEQ. The CDR3 covers 15 residues. With 1 base removed from V and 1 base from J, the gap between germline ends came to 7 bases.

The chain employs TRBV2 and TRBJ2-7, with a tentative D call TRBD2 (5 bases). Trimming removed 0 bases at V and 2 bases at J, with 17 bases between. This CDR3 has 17 residues. From germline, CDR1 is SNHLY and CDR2 FYNNEI. The CDR3 sequence is CASSEAGGWRGPYEQYV. For the CDR3, the DNA is TGTGCCAGCAGTGAAGCTGGCGGGTGGAGAGGGCCCTACGAGCAGTACGTC.

CDR3 DNA: TGTGCCAGCAGCGAAGGATCAGGCGGGAGGACTCGGAACATTCAGTACTTC. Amino acids: CASSEGSGGRTRNIQYF. The genes are TRBV11-2 and TRBJ2-4; TRBD2 matches 8 bases. Germline V gene lookup returns CDR1 SGHAT and CDR2 FQNNGV. V gave up 5 bases and J gave up 7 bases; unmatched junction bases: 16. The CDR3 totals 17 residues.